The sequence of this TCR beta chain was determined in a study of molecular identifiers for immune sequencing clone quantification. Study conclusions and caveats: It was shown that clones above 20 RNA copies held over 97% of effector molecules, but under 1% in naive cells.

Naive CD8 T cells were sorted as CD8+CD4-CCR7+CD45RA+. This clonotype has just a few counts. Its antigen is currently unknown. TCRdb analysed the PCR reads with MiXCR anew, one entry per CDR3 protein. The table lists 490,000 or so distinct CDR3 sequences, about a fifth of them singletons. Sequencing input: naive CD8+ T cells from blood, with Jurkat cell RNA spiked in. Subset in this sample: FACS-sorted CD8+CD4-CCR7+CD45RA+ naive T cells. This receptor was taken from a human donor in good health. Some libraries in this study had Jurkat cell RNA spiked in.

CDR3 DNA: TGCGCCAGCAGCCAAGATTCTACACAGGGGTACCAAGAGACCCAGTACTTC. It codes for CASSQDSTQGYQETQYF. V usage is TRBV4-1 and J usage is TRBJ2-5, with TRBD1 matching over 7 bases. The CDR3 contains 17 residues. The trim removed 0 bases at V and 0 bases at J, leaving 7 bases unmatched. Germline values: CDR1 MGHRA, CDR2 YSYEKL.